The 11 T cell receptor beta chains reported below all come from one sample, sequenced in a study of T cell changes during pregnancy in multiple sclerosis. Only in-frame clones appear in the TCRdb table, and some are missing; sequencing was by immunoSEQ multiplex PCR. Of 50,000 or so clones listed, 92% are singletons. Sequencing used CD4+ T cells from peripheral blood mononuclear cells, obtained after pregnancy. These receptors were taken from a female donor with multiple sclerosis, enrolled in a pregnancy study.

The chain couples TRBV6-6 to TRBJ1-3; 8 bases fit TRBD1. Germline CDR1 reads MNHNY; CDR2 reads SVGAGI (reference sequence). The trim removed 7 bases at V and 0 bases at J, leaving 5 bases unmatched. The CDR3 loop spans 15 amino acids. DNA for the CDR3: TGTGCCAGCAAAGAAGGGACAGGCTCTGGAAACACCATATATTTT. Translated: CASKEGTGSGNTIYF.

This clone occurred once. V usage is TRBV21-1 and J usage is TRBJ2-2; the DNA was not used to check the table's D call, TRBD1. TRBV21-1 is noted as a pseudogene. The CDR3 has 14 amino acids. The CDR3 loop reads CASSKEWASRMLFF. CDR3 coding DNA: TGTGCCAGCAGCAAAGAGTGGGCGTCCCGGATGCTGTTTTTT.

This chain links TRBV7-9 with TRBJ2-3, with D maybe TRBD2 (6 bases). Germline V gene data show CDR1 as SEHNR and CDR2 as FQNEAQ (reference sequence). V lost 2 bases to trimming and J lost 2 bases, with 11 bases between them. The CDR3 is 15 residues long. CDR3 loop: CASSLNRGYTDTQYF. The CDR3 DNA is TGTGCCAGCAGCTTAAACCGGGGGTACACAGATACGCAGTATTTT.

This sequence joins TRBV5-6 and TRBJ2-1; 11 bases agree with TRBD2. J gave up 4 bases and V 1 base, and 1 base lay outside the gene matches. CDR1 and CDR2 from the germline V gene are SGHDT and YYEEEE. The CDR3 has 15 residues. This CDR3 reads CASSLRTSGYNEQFF. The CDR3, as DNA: TGTGCCAGCAGCTTGCGGACTAGCGGGTACAATGAGCAGTTCTTC.

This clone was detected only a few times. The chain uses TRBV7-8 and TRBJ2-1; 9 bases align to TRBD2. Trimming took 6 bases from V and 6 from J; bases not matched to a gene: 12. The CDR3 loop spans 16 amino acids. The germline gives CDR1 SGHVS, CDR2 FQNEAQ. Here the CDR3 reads CASSPGVAGVLNEQFF. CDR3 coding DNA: TGTGCCAGCAGTCCAGGGGTAGCGGGAGTCCTCAATGAGCAGTTCTTC.

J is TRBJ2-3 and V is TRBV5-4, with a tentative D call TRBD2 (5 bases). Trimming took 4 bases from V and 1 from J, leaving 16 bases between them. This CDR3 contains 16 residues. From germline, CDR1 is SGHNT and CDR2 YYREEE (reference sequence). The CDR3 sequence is CASSPAGKRGTDTQYF. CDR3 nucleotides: TGTGCCAGCAGCCCCGCCGGGAAAAGAGGCACAGATACGCAGTATTTT.

The CDR3 nucleotides are TGTGCCAGTAGTCAAAATCACAGACGGAATCAGCCCCAGCATTTT. It codes for CASSQNHRRNQPQHF. The chain carries TRBV19 and TRBJ1-5; unclear D gene. V was trimmed by 5 bases and J by 4 bases, leaving 15 bases between them. The germline V gene encodes CDR1 LNHDA and CDR2 SQIVND (reference sequence). The CDR3 is 15 residues long.

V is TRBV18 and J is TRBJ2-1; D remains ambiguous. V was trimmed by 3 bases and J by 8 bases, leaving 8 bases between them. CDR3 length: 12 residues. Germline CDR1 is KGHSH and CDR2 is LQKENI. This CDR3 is CASSPATYEQFF. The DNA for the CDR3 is TGTGCCAGCTCACCGGCCACCTATGAGCAGTTCTTC.

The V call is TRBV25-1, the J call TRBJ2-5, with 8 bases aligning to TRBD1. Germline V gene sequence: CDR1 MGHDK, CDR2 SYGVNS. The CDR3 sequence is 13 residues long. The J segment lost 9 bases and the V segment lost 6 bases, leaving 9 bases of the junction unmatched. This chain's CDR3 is CASRPPRQGPQYF. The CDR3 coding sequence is TGTGCCAGCAGGCCTCCACGACAGGGGCCCCAGTACTTC.

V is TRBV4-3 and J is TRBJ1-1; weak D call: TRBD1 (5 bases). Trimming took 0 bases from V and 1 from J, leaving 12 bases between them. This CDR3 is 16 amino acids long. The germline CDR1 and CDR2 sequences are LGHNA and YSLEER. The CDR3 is CASSQELGRGNTEAFF. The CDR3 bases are TGCGCCAGCAGCCAAGAACTGGGGAGGGGGAACACTGAAGCTTTCTTT.

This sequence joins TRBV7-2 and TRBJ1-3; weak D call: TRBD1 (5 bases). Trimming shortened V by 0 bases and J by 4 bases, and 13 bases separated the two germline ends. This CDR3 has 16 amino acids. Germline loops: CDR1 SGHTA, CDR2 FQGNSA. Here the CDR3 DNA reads TGTGCCAGCAGCTTAGCAGTTTCGACAGTCGGAAACACCATATATTTT. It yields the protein CASSLAVSTVGNTIYF.